The next 26 T cell receptor beta chains were all read from a single sample in a study of siplizumab effects on memory and regulatory T cells. Produced via immunoSEQ multiplex PCR; TCRdb's table is partial and in-frame only. The sample includes some 63,000 clones, 90% to 97% seen only once; the top ten take about 0.1%. Sequenced material: naive CD8+ T cells sorted from blood. These receptors were obtained from a human donor in good health.

This chain links TRBV7-9 with TRBJ2-3; TRBD2 aligns across 8 bases. CDR1 and CDR2 from the germline V gene are SEHNR and FQNEAQ (reference sequence). J gave up 2 bases and V 8 bases, and 9 bases lay outside the gene matches. The length of the CDR3 is 15 residues. CDR3 in amino acids: CASPRPGGDTDTQYF. The CDR3 nucleotides are TGTGCCAGCCCCCGACCGGGGGGGGACACAGATACGCAGTATTTT.

This chain connects TRBV4-3 to TRBJ2-7, with 8 bases that match TRBD1. This CDR3 has 15 residues. The trim removed 0 bases at V and 4 bases at J, leaving 5 bases unmatched. The germline V gene encodes CDR1 LGHNA and CDR2 YSLEER. The CDR3 DNA reads as TGCGCCAGCAGCCAAGATGGACAGGGAGCATACGAGCAGTACTTC. This gives the protein CASSQDGQGAYEQYF.

The chain links TRBV19 to TRBJ2-1, with D unresolved. This CDR3 has 15 amino acids. In germline, CDR1 is LNHDA, CDR2 SQIVND (reference sequence). V gave up 2 bases and J gave up 0 bases, with 8 bases separating them. Written as DNA, the CDR3 is TGTGCCAGTAGTATAAGCTACCCCTCCTACAATGAGCAGTTCTTC. Residues: CASSISYPSYNEQFF. The whole variable domain, remainder taken from reference TRBV19 and TRBJ2-1, is DGGITQSPKYLFRKEGQNVTLSCEQNLNHDAMYWYRQDPGQGLRLIYYSQIVNDFQKGDIAEGYSVSREKKESFPLTVTSAQKNPTAFYLCASSISYPSYNEQFFGPGTRLTVL.

The chain links TRBV9 to TRBJ1-5; D not resolved. Germline V gene sequence: CDR1 SGDLS, CDR2 YYNGEE. The V and J ends lost 0 bases and 4 bases respectively, with 8 bases between them. This CDR3 region has 14 residues. The CDR3 loop is CASSVGPDNQPQHF. The CDR3 DNA follows: TGTGCCAGCAGCGTAGGCCCGGATAATCAGCCCCAGCATTTT.

This rearrangement joins TRBV2 to TRBJ1-2; no clear D gene. The germline V gene encodes CDR1 SNHLY and CDR2 FYNNEI. The CDR3 runs 15 residues. Trimming shortened V by 6 bases and J by 0 bases, and 14 bases separated the two germline ends. CDR3 protein: CASSAEGGANYGYTF. The CDR3 nucleotides read TGTGCCAGCAGCGCCGAGGGCGGAGCTAACTATGGCTACACCTTC.

The chain is built from TRBV7-7 and TRBJ2-5; D ambiguous. CDR3 length equals 16 residues. V shed 4 bases and J shed 5 bases, with 20 bases lying between them. The germline V gene has CDR1 SSHAT and CDR2 FNYEAQ (reference sequence). As DNA, the CDR3 is TGTGCCAGCAGCTCCCAGCCGGGCCTCCCATCGGAGACCCAGTACTTC. It specifies CASSSQPGLPSETQYF.

The chain joins TRBV2 to TRBJ2-2; either TRBD1 or TRBD2 may fit D (5 bases each). The CDR3 covers 14 residues. Deletions cut 5 bases from V and 3 bases from J, with 10 bases between. Per germline, CDR1 SNHLY and CDR2 FYNNEI. CDR3 loop: CASSSGTDTGELFF. The CDR3 DNA sequence: TGTGCCAGCAGTTCCGGGACGGACACCGGGGAGCTGTTTTTT.

The gene calls are TRBV28 and TRBJ2-7; 14 positions match TRBD2. Trimming cost V 2 bases and J 2 bases; bases outside gene matches: 2. The CDR3 totals 16 residues. Germline values: CDR1 MDHEN, CDR2 SYDVKM. CDR3 region: CASSLMTSGGAYEQYF. The CDR3 nucleotides are TGTGCCAGCAGTTTAATGACTAGCGGGGGGGCCTACGAGCAGTACTTC.

This chain uses TRBV7-9 with TRBJ2-5; a possible D gene is TRBD1 (6 bases). This CDR3 is built from 13 residues. Between the trimmed V and J ends, which lost 6 bases and 10 bases, there was a span of 18 bases. The germline V gene has CDR1 SEHNR and CDR2 FQNEAQ (reference sequence). As DNA, the CDR3 is TGTGCCAGCAGGGGGACACAGGGCTGGGACCAGTACTTC. As protein: CASRGTQGWDQYF.

This sequence joins TRBV4-1 and TRBJ2-7, with 7 nucleotides matching TRBD1. V gave up 0 bases and J gave up 12 bases; unmatched junction bases: 5. The CDR3 covers 12 residues. The germline gives CDR1 MGHRA, CDR2 YSYEKL. The CDR3 DNA sequence: TGCGCCAGCAGCCAAGAAGGGACAGTGAGGTACTTC. Translating it yields CASSQEGTVRYF.

V is TRBV28 and J is TRBJ2-7, with D perhaps matching TRBD1 or TRBD2 (5 bases each). Germline CDR1 and CDR2: MDHEN and SYDVKM. The CDR3 is 15 amino acids. Trimming cost V 1 base and J 2 bases, with 12 bases left between them. The CDR3 DNA is TGTGCCAGCAGTTTATACGGGGCAGTAGCCTACGAGCAGTACTTC. Amino acids: CASSLYGAVAYEQYF. Combining the CDR3 with reference TRBV28 and TRBJ2-7 gives the whole variable domain DVKVTQSSRYLVKRTGEKVFLECVQDMDHENMFWYRQDPGLGLRLIYFSYDVKMKEKGDIPEGYSVSREKKERFSLILESASTNQTSMYLCASSLYGAVAYEQYFGPGTRLTVT.

The genes are TRBV15 and TRBJ1-5; TRBD1 might be the D (5 bases). The CDR3 covers 14 residues. V was pared by 0 bases and J by 2 bases, with 5 bases between. The germline gives CDR1 LNHNV, CDR2 YYDKDF (reference sequence). The CDR3 region is CATSRDRGNQPQHF. In DNA form, the CDR3 reads TGTGCCACCAGCAGAGACAGGGGCAATCAGCCCCAGCATTTT. The whole variable domain, filled in from reference TRBV15 and TRBJ1-5, reads DAMVIQNPRYQVTQFGKPVTLSCSQTLNHNVMYWYQQKSSQAPKLLFHYYDKDFNNEADTPDNFQSRRPNTSFCFLDIRSPGLGDTAMYLCATSRDRGNQPQHFGDGTRLSIL.

The J gene is TRBJ2-5, the V gene TRBV2, with D possibly TRBD1 on 6 matching bases. Germline CDR1 is SNHLY and CDR2 is FYNNEI. The CDR3 sequence is 15 residues long. V shed 7 bases and J shed 2 bases, with 17 bases lying between them. The CDR3: CASMSLVGTQETQYF. As DNA, the CDR3 is TGTGCCAGCATGTCTTTAGTGGGGACACAAGAGACCCAGTACTTC.

This clone was detected only once. This chain connects TRBV15 to TRBJ1-4; D is undetermined. The CDR3 sequence is 15 residues long. The V end lost 3 bases, the J end lost 0 bases, and 8 bases lay between the germline ends. CDR1 and CDR2 from the germline V gene are LNHNV and YYDKDF (reference sequence). As DNA, the CDR3 is TGTGCCACCAGCAGCCCTAAGGCAACTAATGAAAAACTGTTTTTT. Residues: CATSSPKATNEKLFF.

The chain recombines TRBV6-1 with TRBJ2-7; D unclear. The CDR3 is 12 amino acids. Trimming took 3 bases from V and 2 from J, leaving 5 bases between them. CDR1 is MNHNS, CDR2 SASEGT, per germline. In DNA, the CDR3 is TGTGCCAGCAGTGAGACGGCCTACGAGCAGTACTTC. It encodes CASSETAYEQYF.

This sequence joins TRBV4-1 and TRBJ2-5; D remains ambiguous. The CDR3 covers 14 residues. Trimming removed 1 base from V and 5 bases from J, with 11 bases in between. In germline, CDR1 is MGHRA, CDR2 YSYEKL. The CDR3 coding sequence is TGCGCCAGCAGCCAAGGGAGAAATGGGGAGACCCAGTACTTC. This codes for CASSQGRNGETQYF.

The J gene is TRBJ1-4, the V gene TRBV7-8, with D perhaps TRBD1 (6 bases). This CDR3 comprises 13 residues. CDR1 and CDR2 from the germline V gene are SGHVS and FQNEAQ. V lost 4 bases, J lost 5 bases, and 8 bases lay in between. The CDR3 DNA reads as TGTGCCAGCAGCTCCACAGGGAATGAAAAACTGTTTTTT. It translates to CASSSTGNEKLFF.

This clone has just one count. This chain joins TRBV27 and TRBJ2-7, with 9 positions matching TRBD1. The CDR3 is 14 amino acids. Trimming took 5 bases from V and 2 from J; bases not matched to a gene: 4. Germline lookup yields CDR1 MNHEY and CDR2 SMNVEV (reference sequence). The CDR3 here is CASSPTGGAYEQYF. DNA of the CDR3: TGTGCCAGCAGTCCGACAGGGGGAGCCTACGAGCAGTACTTC.

The chain employs TRBV13 and TRBJ1-5; D remains ambiguous. Germline assignment: CDR1 PRHDT and CDR2 FYEKMQ (reference sequence). Trimming took off 5 bases at V and 0 bases at J, with 8 bases between the two ends. This CDR3 is 14 amino acids long. In DNA, the CDR3 is TGTGCCAGCAGCCTTCGAGATAGCAATCAGCCCCAGCATTTT. This encodes CASSLRDSNQPQHF.

The V call is TRBV13, the J call TRBJ2-1, with TRBD2 identical over 12 bases. The CDR3 runs 17 residues. Germline V gene sequence: CDR1 PRHDT, CDR2 FYEKMQ (reference sequence). V dropped 5 bases and J dropped 0; count of bases not matched to a gene: 5. CDR3 bases: TGTGCCAGCAGCCCCGGACTAGCGGGAAGCTCCTACAATGAGCAGTTCTTC. It is translated as CASSPGLAGSSYNEQFF.

The chain carries TRBV19 and TRBJ1-2; D unclear. From germline, CDR1 is LNHDA and CDR2 SQIVND (reference sequence). CDR3 length: 13 residues. The V end was cut by 6 bases, the J end by 1 base, with 9 bases between. Here the CDR3 reads CASRSEINYGYTF. The CDR3 DNA is TGTGCCAGTAGATCAGAGATTAACTATGGCTACACCTTC. Complete variable domain (other parts from reference TRBV19 and TRBJ1-2): DGGITQSPKYLFRKEGQNVTLSCEQNLNHDAMYWYRQDPGQGLRLIYYSQIVNDFQKGDIAEGYSVSREKKESFPLTVTSAQKNPTAFYLCASRSEINYGYTFGSGTRLTVV.

The V call is TRBV10-3, the J call TRBJ2-1; the D gene is possibly TRBD1 (6 bases). CDR3 length equals 15 residues. Trimming took off 4 bases at V and 5 bases at J, with 15 bases between the two ends. Germline CDR1 is ENHRY and CDR2 is SYGVKD. CDR3 bases: TGTGCCATCAGTGCCGACACAGGGCTCGACAATGAGCAGTTCTTC. Residues: CAISADTGLDNEQFF.

The V and J genes are TRBV11-1 and TRBJ2-3, with TRBD2 matching 8 bases. Germline values: CDR1 SGHAT, CDR2 FQDESV (reference sequence). This CDR3 spans 15 amino acids. V lost 3 bases to trimming and J lost 2 bases; unmatched junction nucleotides: 4. The CDR3 sequence: CASSLPGGNTDTQYF. For the CDR3, the DNA is TGTGCCAGCAGCTTGCCGGGGGGGAACACAGATACGCAGTATTTT.

The chain joins TRBV6-5 to TRBJ2-6, with D perhaps assigned TRBD1 or TRBD2 (5 bases each). Germline-derived CDR1 and CDR2 are MNHEY and SVGAGI. The CDR3 sequence is 15 residues long. V was pared by 3 bases and J by 1 base, with 7 bases between. The CDR3 bases are TGTGCCAGCAGTTATGGGGGTTCTGGGGCCAACGTCCTGACTTTC. Amino acid sequence: CASSYGGSGANVLTF.

The J gene is TRBJ1-1, the V gene TRBV19; 9 nucleotides agree with TRBD1. V lost 6 bases and J lost 4; bases outside the gene matches: 6. The germline gives CDR1 LNHDA, CDR2 SQIVND (reference sequence). The CDR3 length is 14 residues. The CDR3 region has the DNA TGTGCCAGTAGCTTCGGGACAGGGCTCACTGAAGCTTTCTTT. Amino acid sequence: CASSFGTGLTEAFF.

This clone was observed a single time. This sequence joins TRBV27 and TRBJ2-7; tentative D call: TRBD1 (6 bases). The V gene lost 3 bases and the J gene lost 0 bases, with 9 bases spanning the gap. The CDR3 has 14 residues. Per the germline V gene, CDR1 is MNHEY and CDR2 is SMNVEV (reference sequence). The CDR3 region is CASSFQGHSYEQYF. In DNA, the CDR3 is TGTGCCAGCAGTTTCCAGGGGCACTCCTACGAGCAGTACTTC.